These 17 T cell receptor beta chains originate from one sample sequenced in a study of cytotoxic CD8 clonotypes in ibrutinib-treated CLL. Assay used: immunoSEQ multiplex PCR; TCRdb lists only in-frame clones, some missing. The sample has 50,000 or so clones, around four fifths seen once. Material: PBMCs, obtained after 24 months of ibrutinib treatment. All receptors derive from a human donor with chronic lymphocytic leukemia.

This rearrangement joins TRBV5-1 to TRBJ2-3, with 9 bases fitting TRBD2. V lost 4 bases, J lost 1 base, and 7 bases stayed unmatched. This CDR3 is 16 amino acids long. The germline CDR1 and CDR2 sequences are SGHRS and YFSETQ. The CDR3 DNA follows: TGCGCCAGCAGCAAATCTCGGACTAGCGGCACAGATACGCAGTATTTT. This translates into CASSKSRTSGTDTQYF.

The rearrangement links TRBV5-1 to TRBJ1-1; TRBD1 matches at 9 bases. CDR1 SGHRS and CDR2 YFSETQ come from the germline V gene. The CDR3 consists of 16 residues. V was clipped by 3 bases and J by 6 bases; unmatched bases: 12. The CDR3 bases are TGCGCCAGCAGCTCCCGGGACAGGGTCCTACGCGCTGAAGCTTTCTTT. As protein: CASSSRDRVLRAEAFF.

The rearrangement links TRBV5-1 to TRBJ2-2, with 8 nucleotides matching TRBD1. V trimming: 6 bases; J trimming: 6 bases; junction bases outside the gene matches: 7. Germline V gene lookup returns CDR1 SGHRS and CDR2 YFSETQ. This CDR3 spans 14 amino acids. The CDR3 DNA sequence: TGCGCCAGCACCATTACGACAGGGGCCGGGGAGCTGTTTTTT. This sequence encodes CASTITTGAGELFF.

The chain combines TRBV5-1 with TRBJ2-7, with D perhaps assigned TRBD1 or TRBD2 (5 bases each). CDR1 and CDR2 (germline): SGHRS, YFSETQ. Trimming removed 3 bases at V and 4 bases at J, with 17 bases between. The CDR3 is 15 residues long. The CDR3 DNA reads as TGCGCCAGCAGCTCCGGACCAGGGAGCCTATACGAGCAGTACTTC. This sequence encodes CASSSGPGSLYEQYF.

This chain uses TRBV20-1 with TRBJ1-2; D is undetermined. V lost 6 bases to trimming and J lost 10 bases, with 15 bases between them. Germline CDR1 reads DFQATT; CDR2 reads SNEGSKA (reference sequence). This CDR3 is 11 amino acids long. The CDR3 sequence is CSARVQLDYTF. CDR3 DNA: TGCAGTGCCCGGGTACAACTGGACTACACCTTC.

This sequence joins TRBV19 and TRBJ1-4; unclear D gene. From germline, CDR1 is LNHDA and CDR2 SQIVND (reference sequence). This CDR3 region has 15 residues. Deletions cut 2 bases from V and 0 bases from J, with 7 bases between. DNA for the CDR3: TGTGCCAGTAGTATATCGACCTCAACTAATGAAAAACTGTTTTTT. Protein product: CASSISTSTNEKLFF.

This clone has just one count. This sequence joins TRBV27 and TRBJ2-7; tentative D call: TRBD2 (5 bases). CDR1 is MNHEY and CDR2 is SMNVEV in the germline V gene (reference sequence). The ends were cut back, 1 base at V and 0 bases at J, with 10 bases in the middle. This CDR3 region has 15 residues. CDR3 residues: CASSLLRGSSYEQYF. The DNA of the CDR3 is TGTGCCAGCAGTTTATTACGGGGTAGCTCCTACGAGCAGTACTTC.

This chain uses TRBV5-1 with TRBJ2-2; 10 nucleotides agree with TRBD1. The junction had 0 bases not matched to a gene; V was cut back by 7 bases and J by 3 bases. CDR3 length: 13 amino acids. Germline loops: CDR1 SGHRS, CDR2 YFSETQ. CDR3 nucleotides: TGCGCCAGCGGGACAGGGGACACCGGGGAGCTGTTTTTT. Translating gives CASGTGDTGELFF. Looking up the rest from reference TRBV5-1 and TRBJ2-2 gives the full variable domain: KAGVTQTPRYLIKTRGQQVTLSCSPISGHRSVSWYQQTPGQGLQFLFEYFSETQRNKGNFPGRFSGRQFSNSRSEMNVSTLELGDSALYLCASGTGDTGELFFGEGSRLTVL.

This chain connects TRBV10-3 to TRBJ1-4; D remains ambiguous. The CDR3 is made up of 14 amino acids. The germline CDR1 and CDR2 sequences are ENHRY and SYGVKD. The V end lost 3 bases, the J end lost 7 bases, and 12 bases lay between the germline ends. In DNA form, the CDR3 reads TGTGCCATCAGTGACTCACGGTCTGGTGAAAAACTGTTTTTT. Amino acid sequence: CAISDSRSGEKLFF.

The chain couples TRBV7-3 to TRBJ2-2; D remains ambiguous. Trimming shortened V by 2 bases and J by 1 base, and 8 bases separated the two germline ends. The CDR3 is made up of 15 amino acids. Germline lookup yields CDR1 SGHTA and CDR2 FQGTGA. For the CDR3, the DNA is TGTGCCAGCAGCTTAGGCAGAGTGAACACCGGGGAGCTGTTTTTT. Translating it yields CASSLGRVNTGELFF. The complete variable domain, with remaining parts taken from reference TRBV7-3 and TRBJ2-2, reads GAGVSQTPSNKVTEKGKYVELRCDPISGHTALYWYRQSLGQGPEFLIYFQGTGAADDSGLPNDRFFAVRPEGSVSTLKIQRTERGDSAVYLCASSLGRVNTGELFFGEGSRLTVL.

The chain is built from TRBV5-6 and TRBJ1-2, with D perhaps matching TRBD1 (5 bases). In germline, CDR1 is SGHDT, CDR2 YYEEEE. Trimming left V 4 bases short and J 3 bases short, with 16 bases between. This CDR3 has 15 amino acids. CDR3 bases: TGTGCCAGCAGCCGGGCCAACAGGCGTGACTATGGCTACACCTTC. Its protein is CASSRANRRDYGYTF.

This chain's CDR3 is CASGPLQGENTEAFF. In DNA form, the CDR3 reads TGTGCTAGTGGCCCCCTCCAGGGTGAGAACACTGAAGCTTTCTTT. The chain links TRBV12-5 to TRBJ1-1; perhaps TRBD1 as D (5 bases). Germline loops: CDR1 LGHNT, CDR2 FRNRAP. CDR3 length: 15 amino acids. Trimming cost V 6 bases and J 1 base, with 15 bases left between them.

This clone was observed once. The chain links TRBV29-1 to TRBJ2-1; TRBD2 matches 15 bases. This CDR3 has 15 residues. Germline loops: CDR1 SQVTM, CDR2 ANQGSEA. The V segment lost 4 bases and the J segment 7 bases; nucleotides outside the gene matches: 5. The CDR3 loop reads CSVGRTSGRENEQFF. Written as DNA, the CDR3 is TGCAGCGTTGGCCGGACTAGCGGGAGGGAAAATGAGCAGTTCTTC.

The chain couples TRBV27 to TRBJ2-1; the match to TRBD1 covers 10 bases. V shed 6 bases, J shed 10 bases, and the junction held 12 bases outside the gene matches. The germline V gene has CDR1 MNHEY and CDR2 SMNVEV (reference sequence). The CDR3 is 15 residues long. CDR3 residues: CASRPPGQGLGEQFF. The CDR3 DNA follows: TGTGCCAGCAGACCCCCGGGACAGGGGCTAGGCGAGCAGTTCTTC.

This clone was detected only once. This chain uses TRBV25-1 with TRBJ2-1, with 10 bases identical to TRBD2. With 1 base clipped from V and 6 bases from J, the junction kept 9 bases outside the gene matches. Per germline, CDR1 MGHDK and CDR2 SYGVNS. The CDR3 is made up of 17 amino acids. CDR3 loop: CASSEWETSGDSNEQFF. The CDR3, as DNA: TGTGCCAGCAGTGAATGGGAAACTAGCGGGGACTCCAATGAGCAGTTCTTC.

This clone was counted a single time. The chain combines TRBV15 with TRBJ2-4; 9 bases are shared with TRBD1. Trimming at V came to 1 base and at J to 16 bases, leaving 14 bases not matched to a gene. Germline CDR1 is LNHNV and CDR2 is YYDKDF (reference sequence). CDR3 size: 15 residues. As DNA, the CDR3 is TGTGCCACCAGCAGAGGTCAAACTCCGGGACAGGGTCATTACTTC. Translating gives CATSRGQTPGQGHYF. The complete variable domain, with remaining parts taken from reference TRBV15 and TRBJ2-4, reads DAMVIQNPRYQVTQFGKPVTLSCSQTLNHNVMYWYQQKSSQAPKLLFHYYDKDFNNEADTPDNFQSRRPNTSFCFLDIRSPGLGDTAMYLCATSRGQTPGQGHYFGAGTRLSVL.

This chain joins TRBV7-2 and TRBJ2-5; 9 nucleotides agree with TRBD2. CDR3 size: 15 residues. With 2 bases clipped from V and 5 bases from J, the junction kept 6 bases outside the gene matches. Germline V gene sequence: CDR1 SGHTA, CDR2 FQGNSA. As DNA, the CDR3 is TGTGCCAGCAGCTTAAGGGCGGGAGGGCTTGAGACCCAGTACTTC. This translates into CASSLRAGGLETQYF.